This T cell receptor beta chain was profiled in a study of CD8 T cells in ankylosing spondylitis. Germline CDR1 MNHEY, CDR2 SVGAGI. There are 14 residues in the CDR3. About this clonotype: One junction end does not reproduce the germline sequence, and a read error may be involved.

TCRdb re-derived calls from the 5' RACE reads in MiXCR, one entry per CDR3 protein. The table has roughly 240,000 distinct CDR3 sequences, roughly 32% seen once. Sequences were obtained from blood, either unsorted or a sorted T cell fraction (not recorded which). The sequence was collected from a male donor with ankylosing spondylitis or in good health (not recorded which). The V and J genes are TRBV6-5 and TRBJ1-4; D ambiguous. The CDR3 DNA follows: TGTGCCAGCAGCTACTTGGGGAGTAATGAAAAACTGTTTTTT. This encodes CASSYLGSNEKLFF.